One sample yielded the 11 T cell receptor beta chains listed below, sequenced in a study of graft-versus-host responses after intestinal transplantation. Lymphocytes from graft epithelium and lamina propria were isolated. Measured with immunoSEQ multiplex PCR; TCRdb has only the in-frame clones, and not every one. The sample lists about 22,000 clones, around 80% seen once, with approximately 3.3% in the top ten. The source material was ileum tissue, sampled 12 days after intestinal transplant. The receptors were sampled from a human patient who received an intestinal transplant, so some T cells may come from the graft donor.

CDR3 DNA: TGTGCCAGCAGTACCTCTAGCGGGGGGTCCGGCGACACAGATACGCAGTATTTT. Translated, it gives CASSTSSGGSGDTDTQYF. The chain is built from TRBV2 and TRBJ2-3, with 11 bases identical to TRBD2. Germline V lookup: CDR1 SNHLY, CDR2 FYNNEI. This CDR3 region has 18 residues. Unmatched junction bases numbered 12, after V lost 5 bases and J lost 2 bases.

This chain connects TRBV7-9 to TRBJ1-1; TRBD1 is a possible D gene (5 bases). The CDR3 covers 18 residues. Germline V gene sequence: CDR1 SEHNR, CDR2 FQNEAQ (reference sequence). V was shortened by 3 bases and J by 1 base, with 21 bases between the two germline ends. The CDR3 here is CASSFLGPIVVRNTEAFF. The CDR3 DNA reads TGTGCCAGCAGCTTTTTGGGGCCGATAGTTGTCCGGAACACTGAAGCTTTCTTT.

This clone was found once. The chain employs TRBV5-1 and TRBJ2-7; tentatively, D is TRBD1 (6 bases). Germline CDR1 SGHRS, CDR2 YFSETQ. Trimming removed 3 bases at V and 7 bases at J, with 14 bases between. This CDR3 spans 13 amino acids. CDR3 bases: TGCGCCAGCAGCTGGGCGTGGGGGCGGGAGCAGTACTTC. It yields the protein CASSWAWGREQYF. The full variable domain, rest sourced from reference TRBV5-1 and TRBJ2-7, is KAGVTQTPRYLIKTRGQQVTLSCSPISGHRSVSWYQQTPGQGLQFLFEYFSETQRNKGNFPGRFSGRQFSNSRSEMNVSTLELGDSALYLCASSWAWGREQYFGPGTRLTVT.

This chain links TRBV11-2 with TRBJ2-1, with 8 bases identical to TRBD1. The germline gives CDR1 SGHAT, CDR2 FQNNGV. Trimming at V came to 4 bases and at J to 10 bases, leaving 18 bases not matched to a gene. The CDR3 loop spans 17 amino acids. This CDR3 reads CASSSRQGTLRLGEQFF. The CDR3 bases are TGTGCCAGCAGCTCCCGACAGGGGACGCTCAGGCTAGGGGAGCAGTTCTTC. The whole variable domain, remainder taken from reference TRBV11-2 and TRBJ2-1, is EAGVAQSPRYKIIEKRQSVAFWCNPISGHATLYWYQQILGQGPKLLIQFQNNGVVDDSQLPKDRFSAERLKGVDSTLKIQPAKLEDSAVYLCASSSRQGTLRLGEQFFGPGTRLTVL.

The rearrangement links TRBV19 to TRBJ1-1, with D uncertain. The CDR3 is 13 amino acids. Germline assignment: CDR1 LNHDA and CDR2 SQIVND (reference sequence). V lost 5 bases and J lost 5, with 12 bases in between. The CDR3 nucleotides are TGTGCCAGTAGTTTCCCAGGCGGGACTGAAGCTTTCTTT. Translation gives CASSFPGGTEAFF.

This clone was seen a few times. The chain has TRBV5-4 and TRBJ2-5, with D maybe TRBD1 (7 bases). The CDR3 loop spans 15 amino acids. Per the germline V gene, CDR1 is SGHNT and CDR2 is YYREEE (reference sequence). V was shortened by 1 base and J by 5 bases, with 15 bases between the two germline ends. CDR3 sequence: CASSLTGEVGETQYF. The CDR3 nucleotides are TGTGCCAGCAGCTTGACAGGGGAGGTAGGGGAGACCCAGTACTTC. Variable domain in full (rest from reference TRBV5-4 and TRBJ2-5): ETGVTQSPTHLIKTRGQQVTLRCSSQSGHNTVSWYQQALGQGPQFIFQYYREEENGRGNFPPRFSGLQFPNYSSELNVNALELDDSALYLCASSLTGEVGETQYFGPGTRLLVL.

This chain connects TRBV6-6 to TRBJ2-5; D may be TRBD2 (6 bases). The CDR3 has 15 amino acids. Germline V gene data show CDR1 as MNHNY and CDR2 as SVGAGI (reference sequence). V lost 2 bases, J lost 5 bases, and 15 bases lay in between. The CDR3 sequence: CASSYDGGAGETQYF. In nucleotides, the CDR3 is TGTGCCAGCAGTTACGACGGAGGGGCAGGGGAGACCCAGTACTTC.

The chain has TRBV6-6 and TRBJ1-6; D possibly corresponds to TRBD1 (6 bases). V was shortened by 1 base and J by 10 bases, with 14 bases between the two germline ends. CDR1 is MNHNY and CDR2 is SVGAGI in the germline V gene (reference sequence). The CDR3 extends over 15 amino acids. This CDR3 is CASSYFFRGHSPLHF. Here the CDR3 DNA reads TGTGCCAGCAGTTACTTTTTCAGGGGACACTCACCCCTCCACTTT.

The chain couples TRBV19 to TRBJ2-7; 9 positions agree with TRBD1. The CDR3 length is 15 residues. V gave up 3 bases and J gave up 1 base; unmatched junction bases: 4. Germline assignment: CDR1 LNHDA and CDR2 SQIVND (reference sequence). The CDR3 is CASSIPGQGSYEQYF. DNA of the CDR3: TGTGCCAGTAGTATCCCGGGACAGGGTTCCTACGAGCAGTACTTC. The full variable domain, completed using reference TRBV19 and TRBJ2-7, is DGGITQSPKYLFRKEGQNVTLSCEQNLNHDAMYWYRQDPGQGLRLIYYSQIVNDFQKGDIAEGYSVSREKKESFPLTVTSAQKNPTAFYLCASSIPGQGSYEQYFGPGTRLTVT.

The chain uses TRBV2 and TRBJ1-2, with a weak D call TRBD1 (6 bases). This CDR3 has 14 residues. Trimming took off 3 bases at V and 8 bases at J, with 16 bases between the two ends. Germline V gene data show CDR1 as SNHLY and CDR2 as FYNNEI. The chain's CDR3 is CASSEIGQLGGYTF. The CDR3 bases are TGTGCCAGCAGTGAGATAGGACAGTTGGGGGGCTACACCTTC.

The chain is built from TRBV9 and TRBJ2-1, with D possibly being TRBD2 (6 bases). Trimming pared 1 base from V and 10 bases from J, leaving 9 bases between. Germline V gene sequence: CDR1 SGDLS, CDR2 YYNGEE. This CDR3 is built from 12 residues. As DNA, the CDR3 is TGTGCCAGCAGCGTATCGGCGGGGGAGCAGTTCTTC. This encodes CASSVSAGEQFF.